This T cell receptor (beta chain) originates from a study of T-cell memory formation after mild COVID-19. Study-wide points: There were some responding clones in pre-infection memory, which suggested that cross-reactive memory had joined.

V lost 5 bases to trimming and J lost 7 bases, with 8 bases between them. The CDR3 totals 10 residues. Germline V CDR1 and CDR2: DFQATT, SNEGSKA (reference sequence). The TCR alpha and TCR beta cDNA libraries, bearing sample barcodes and UMIs, were generated by 5'RACE using constant-segment primers. Each CDR3 protein is one row after TCRdb ran MiXCR on the 5' RACE reads. In the table there are around 390,000 distinct CDR3 sequences, roughly 15% of which are singletons. On this clonotype: Its specificity is not known.

V and J are TRBV20-1 and TRBJ1-2; D is unresolved. The sequenced sample consisted of PBMCs or a T cell subset sorted from them (not recorded which). This sequence originates from a man younger than 30 who had mild COVID-19 (a few samples of this study predate the infection). Cell type and time point are not known. CDR3 amino acids: CSARVVGYTF. In nucleotides, the CDR3 is TGCAGTGCTCGGGTGGTTGGCTACACCTTC.